The following is a TCR beta chain sequence with its context. At least ten counts were recorded for this clonotype. Its antigen is currently not known. No much larger clone exists at a distance of one base, and base qualities are not known. Amplification of TCR beta CDR3 regions was carried out from RNA transcripts. The TCR CDR3 was subjected to a first round of RT-PCR using the HTBI primer set and the Qiagen OneStep RT-PCR kit. A second multiplex PCR round built the libraries, followed by size selection and purification. Sequencing of the libraries was done on an Illumina HiSeq2000 using paired-end 100 bp reads. The original pipeline was this. SOAPnuke was used to process the raw data, with reads discarded if the reads contained adapters or uncalled bases, had a mean Phred below 15, or lacked an exact constant-primer or identifier match. High-quality paired reads were merged with COPE v1.2.5, and unique nucleotide sequences were defined as clonotypes. Clonotypes were aligned to IMGT TRBV, TRBD and TRBJ reference segments using MiTCR v1.1. Analysis was restricted to V-J combinations with a frequency above 0.0001, which covered over 98% of repertoires. The TCS score was defined as F50 (clonal expansion) divided by E x V (chaos), with BLOSUM62-based TCRdist calculated between CDR3 peptides within each V-J. Welch's t-statistics and random forest reduced 514 V-J features to roughly 13, which were used in a naive Bayes classifier (R e1071). Using fastp at Q25 and MiXCR, TCRdb reprocessed the public reads and kept productive beta chains. CDR3 protein duplicates are merged, each entry listing the most common genes and DNA. TCRdb's processing, not the authors', yielded these V and J calls. This sample gives around 500,000 distinct CDR3 sequences in total; 11% to 15% of them show up just once. The ten biggest clones cover over 11% of the sample.

This record comes from a study of T cells in Graves' hyperthyroidism and ophthalmopathy (dated by TCRdb to between 2019 and 2020). Broadly, across the study: Peripheral blood samples were taken at initial diagnosis, before any treatment was given. Whether ophthalmopathy could be predicted prospectively was tested in an independent validation cohort made up of under 20 hyperthyroidism patients plus 17 patients who later progressed to ophthalmopathy. To identify TCR V-J signatures that set the groups apart, the researchers used a discovery cohort of about a hundred patients, made up of roughly 45 with Graves' ophthalmopathy and about 55 with stable Graves' hyperthyroidism. After sampling, hyperthyroidism patients received methimazole starting at 30 mg daily, and ophthalmopathy patients received high-dose intravenous methylprednisolone. In addition, the study compared T-cell repertoires in thyroid tissue and in blood from a handful of Graves' hyperthyroidism patients. For training and testing, the 100 or so patients in the discovery cohort were randomly divided in a 7:3 ratio. According to the paper, TCR Vbeta CDR3 sequencing was carried out on about 140 peripheral blood samples, which came from approximately 43 ophthalmopathy, some 73 hyperthyroidism and around 17 progressor patients.

Overall results and qualifications from the work: In validation, progression to ophthalmopathy was predicted by the model with around 71% sensitivity and roughly 76% specificity, a median of roughly six months before onset. Sample size was not statistically predetermined, and investigators were not blinded to group allocation. Ophthalmopathy was separated from stable hyperthyroidism by a 13 V-J signature model, with roughly 88% sensitivity and just over 81% specificity obtained in cross-validation and 80%/75% obtained in testing. Most expanded thyroid clonotypes (frequency above 0.001) were also detected in blood, suggesting blood repertoires may reflect thyroid immune responses.

Stable Graves' hyperthyroidism was defined as the absence of progression to ophthalmopathy over 18 months of follow-up. Hyperthyroidism patients were newly diagnosed, with disease duration under 2 months, and aged 18 to 65 years. Patients with uncontrolled infections, other autoimmune diseases, pregnancy or lactation were excluded. Diagnoses relied on clinical symptoms, serum thyroxine and TRAb, thyroid ultrasound and orbital computed tomography. PBMCs were isolated from approximately 10 ml of fresh peripheral blood by Ficoll-Paque density gradient centrifugation. Total RNA was extracted with Trizol reagent, and quality was checked on an Agilent 2100 Bioanalyzer. CDR1 and CDR2 are read off the germline V gene (reference sequence) as DFQATT and SNEGSKA. From the cysteine through the phenylalanine, the CDR3 covers 14 amino acids. The read is trimmed to its CDR3 DNA, 42 bases read in frame from base 1. Relative to germline, V is 0 bases shorter and J is 7 bases shorter, with 15 bases between their ends.

The clonotype originates from a woman in her thirties or forties with Graves' hyperthyroidism. The rearranged segments are TRBV20-1 and TRBJ1-1; the D gene is unclear. Sequenced input: blood. The nucleotides are TGCAGTGCTAGAGATATTTCAGGAGGCTTTGAAGCTTTCTTT. It encodes CSARDISGGFEAFF.